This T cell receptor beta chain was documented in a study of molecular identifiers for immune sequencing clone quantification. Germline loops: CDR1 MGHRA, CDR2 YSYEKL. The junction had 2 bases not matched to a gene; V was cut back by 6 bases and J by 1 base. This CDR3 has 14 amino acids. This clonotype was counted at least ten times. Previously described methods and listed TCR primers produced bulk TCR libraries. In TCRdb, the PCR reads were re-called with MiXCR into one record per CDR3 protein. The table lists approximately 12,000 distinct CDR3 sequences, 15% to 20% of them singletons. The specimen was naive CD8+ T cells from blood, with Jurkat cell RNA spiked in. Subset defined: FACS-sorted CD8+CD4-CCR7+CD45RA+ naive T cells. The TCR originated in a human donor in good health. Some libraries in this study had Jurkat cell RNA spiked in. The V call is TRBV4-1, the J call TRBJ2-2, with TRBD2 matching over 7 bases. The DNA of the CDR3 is TGCGCCAGCAGTAAGCGGGAGAACACCGGGGAGCTGTTTTTT. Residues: CASSKRENTGELFF.